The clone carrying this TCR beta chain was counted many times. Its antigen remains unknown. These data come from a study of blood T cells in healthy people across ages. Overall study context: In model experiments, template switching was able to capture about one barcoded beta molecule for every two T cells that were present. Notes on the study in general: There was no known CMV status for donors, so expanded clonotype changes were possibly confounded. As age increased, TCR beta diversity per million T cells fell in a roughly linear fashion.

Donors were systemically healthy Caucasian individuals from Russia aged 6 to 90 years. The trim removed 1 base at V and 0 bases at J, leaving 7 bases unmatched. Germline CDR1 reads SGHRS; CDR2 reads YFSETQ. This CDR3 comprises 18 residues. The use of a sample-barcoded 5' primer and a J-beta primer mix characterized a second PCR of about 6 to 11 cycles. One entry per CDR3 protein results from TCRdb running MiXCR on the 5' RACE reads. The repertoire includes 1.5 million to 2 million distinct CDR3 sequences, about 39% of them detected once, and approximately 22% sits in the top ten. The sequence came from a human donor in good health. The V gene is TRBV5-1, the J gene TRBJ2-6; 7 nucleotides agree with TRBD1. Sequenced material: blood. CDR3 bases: TGCGCCAGCAGCTTGTTTGACAGGGATGGCTCTGGGGCCAACGTCCTGACTTTC. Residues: CASSLFDRDGSGANVLTF.